A single sample is the source of the 30 T cell receptor beta chains below, sequenced in a study of glioma-infiltrating T cells. Amplification of TCR alpha and beta CDR3 regions from RNA used iRepertoire nested multiplex PCR. TCRdb re-called the multiplex PCR reads with MiXCR, one entry per CDR3 protein. This table holds fewer than 200,000 distinct CDR3 sequences, more than 30% found once. The sample comprised glioma tissue, nonneoplastic brain tissue, or PBMCs (not recorded which). The receptor set was obtained from a human donor with low-grade glioma or glioblastoma, undergoing nonglioma brain surgery, or in good health (not recorded which).

A word on this clonotype: A much more abundant neighbour one base away suggests this may be a read error. The rearrangement joins TRBV24-1 to TRBJ2-1; perhaps TRBD1 as D (6 bases). This CDR3 contains 12 residues. The germline CDR1 and CDR2 sequences are KGHDR and SFDVKD. Between the trimmed V and J ends, which lost 0 bases and 14 bases, there was a span of 10 bases. CDR3 amino acids: CATSDLGGREFF. The CDR3 DNA is TGTGCCACCAGTGATTTGGGGGGCCGAGAGTTCTTC.

CDR3 bases: TGTGCCAGCAGCCCAAGACAGGGACCATATGGCTACACCTTC. This encodes CASSPRQGPYGYTF. The chain combines TRBV5-4 with TRBJ1-2; 7 nucleotides match TRBD1. The CDR3 is 14 amino acids. Germline V gene data show CDR1 as SGHNT and CDR2 as YYREEE (reference sequence). J gave up 5 bases and V 4 bases, and 8 bases lay outside the gene matches.

This clonotype was observed a handful of times. V usage is TRBV7-6 and J usage is TRBJ2-6; D is perhaps TRBD2 (5 bases). Germline V gene sequence: CDR1 SGHVS, CDR2 FNYEAQ. This CDR3 comprises 16 residues. The V and J ends lost 5 bases and 2 bases respectively, with 13 bases between them. The CDR3, as DNA: TGTGCCAGCAGCGGGCCTCGGGGTGCTGGGGCCAACGTCCTGACTTTC. As protein: CASSGPRGAGANVLTF.

This clonotype has at least ten counts. The chain combines TRBV29-1 with TRBJ2-7; 8 nucleotides agree with TRBD1. CDR3 size: 14 residues. Germline trimming cut 3 bases from V and 2 bases from J; bases unmatched to any gene: 6. Germline V gene data show CDR1 as SQVTM and CDR2 as ANQGSEA. The CDR3 DNA is TGCAGCGTTGACGGACAGGGTACCCCCTACGAGCAGTACTTC. Amino acids: CSVDGQGTPYEQYF.

As regards this clonotype: A junction end diverges from the germline sequence, so it may reflect a read error. In DNA form, the CDR3 reads TGTGCCATCAGCCCGAGGACTAGCGGGAGGGCAGAGCAGTCCTTC. Residues: CAISPRTSGRAEQSF. V usage is TRBV6-1 and J usage is TRBJ2-1; TRBD2 agrees at 15 bases. This CDR3 comprises 15 residues. Looked up from germline, CDR1 is MNHNS and CDR2 is SASEGT.

V gene TRBV6-1 combines with J gene TRBJ1-2; 7 bases map to TRBD1. The ends lost 4 bases at V and 5 bases at J; junction bases unmatched: 10. CDR3 length equals 15 residues. Looked up from germline, CDR1 is MNHNS and CDR2 is SASEGT. The CDR3 reads CASSVAGQQIYGYTF. The CDR3 DNA follows: TGTGCCAGCAGTGTAGCGGGACAGCAAATTTATGGCTACACCTTC.

This clonotype was detected ten times or more. V and J are TRBV27 and TRBJ1-5; no reliable D call. The CDR3 has 13 amino acids. Germline V gives CDR1 MNHEY, CDR2 SMNVEV (reference sequence). V lost 4 bases to trimming and J lost 1 base, with 5 bases between them. The DNA of the CDR3 is TGTGCCAGCAGTTACAAAAGCAATCAGCCCCAGCATTTT. Its protein is CASSYKSNQPQHF.

In this sample, this clonotype turned up many times. V is TRBV6-1 and J is TRBJ1-5; D gene unclear. Germline-derived CDR1 and CDR2 are MNHNS and SASEGT. The CDR3 is made up of 14 amino acids. V was cut by 2 bases and J by 7 bases, with 12 bases left in between. The CDR3 reads CASSESGSRQPQHF. As DNA, the CDR3 is TGTGCCAGCAGTGAAAGCGGCAGTAGGCAGCCCCAGCATTTT.

V gene TRBV20-1 combines with J gene TRBJ1-5, with D possibly being TRBD1 (5 bases). CDR1 is DFQATT and CDR2 is SNEGSKA in the germline V gene (reference sequence). V was clipped by 3 bases and J by 14 bases, with 26 bases between them. This CDR3 spans 15 amino acids. The CDR3: CSARDPRGLLVTKHF. The DNA for the CDR3 is TGCAGTGCTAGGGATCCGAGGGGCCTCCTCGTTACCAAGCATTTT.

This clonotype was observed many times. This chain connects TRBV6-4 to TRBJ2-1; 11 bases line up with TRBD2. The trim removed 4 bases at V and 6 bases at J, leaving 2 bases unmatched. Germline V gives CDR1 MRHNA, CDR2 SNTAGT. CDR3 length: 14 residues. Here the CDR3 DNA reads TGTGCCAGCAGTGTTCTAGCGGGAGGCAATGAGCAGTTCTTC. Protein: CASSVLAGGNEQFF.

This clonotype was counted a single time. A much larger clone sits a single nucleotide away, making a read error possible. The CDR3 ends on some other residue instead of the conserved phenylalanine or tryptophan, so this is likely a read error. The chain joins TRBV14 to TRBJ1-2; 7 nucleotides line up with TRBD1. Germline V gene data show CDR1 as SGHDN and CDR2 as FVKESK. The trim removed 6 bases at V and 8 bases at J, leaving 15 bases unmatched. There are 15 residues in the CDR3. CDR3 nucleotide sequence: TGTGCCAGCAGTCGGAAAGGCGACAGGGTAGGCGGCTACACCTCC. Protein: CASSRKGDRVGGYTS.

This clonotype was recorded many times. This rearrangement joins TRBV7-6 to TRBJ2-1; 10 bases line up with TRBD1. The CDR3 has 16 residues. In germline, CDR1 is SGHVS, CDR2 FNYEAQ. V was clipped by 3 bases and J by 10 bases; unmatched bases: 12. The CDR3 sequence is CASSLGTGVSYVEQFF. In nucleotides, the CDR3 is TGTGCCAGCAGCTTGGGGACAGGGGTTTCCTATGTGGAGCAGTTCTTC.

In its sample, this clonotype was seen many times. The V and J genes are TRBV6-1 and TRBJ2-1; D remains unclear. CDR1 MNHNS and CDR2 SASEGT come from the germline V gene. The germline V and J ends were trimmed by 1 base and 7 bases, with 8 bases remaining between them. The CDR3 length is 13 residues. The CDR3 loop reads CASSEDPGNEQFF. CDR3 coding DNA: TGTGCCAGCAGTGAAGACCCCGGGAATGAGCAGTTCTTC.

This rearrangement joins TRBV3-1 to TRBJ2-5; TRBD1 matches at 7 bases. Germline V gene data show CDR1 as LGHDT and CDR2 as YNNKEL (reference sequence). There are 14 residues in the CDR3. Germline trimming cut 2 bases from V and 1 base from J; bases unmatched to any gene: 1. The CDR3 loop is CASSQRQGQETQYF. The CDR3 DNA is TGTGCCAGCAGCCAACGACAGGGCCAAGAGACCCAGTACTTC.

Here the CDR3 DNA reads TGTGCCAGCAGCCAAGATCATGGAGGGTTGTACAATGAGCAGTTCTTC. It specifies CASSQDHGGLYNEQFF. The chain uses TRBV4-2 and TRBJ2-1, with D possibly matching TRBD2 (6 bases). Germline V gene lookup returns CDR1 LGHNA and CDR2 YNFKEQ. CDR3 size: 16 residues. Trimming left V 0 bases short and J 4 bases short, with 13 bases between.

Only a few counts were recorded for this clonotype. The chain combines TRBV12-3 or TRBV12-4 with TRBJ2-1; D remains unclear. The CDR3 consists of 13 residues. Trimming left V 5 bases short and J 4 bases short, with 9 bases between. CDR3 sequence reads: CASSLSQYNEQFF. The CDR3 DNA is TGTGCCAGCAGTCTCTCACAGTACAATGAGCAGTTCTTC.

The J gene is TRBJ2-1, the V gene TRBV30; D gene uncertain. The V and J ends lost 5 bases and 6 bases respectively, with 14 bases between them. The CDR3 contains 13 residues. Germline CDR1 reads GTSNPN; CDR2 reads SVGIG (reference sequence). The CDR3 sequence is CAWAFSGSNEQFF. CDR3 DNA sequence: TGTGCCTGGGCCTTCTCTGGGTCCAATGAGCAGTTCTTC.

This clonotype was seen a handful of times. A much larger clone differs from this one at a single base, so this may be a read error. The genes are TRBV4-1 and TRBJ2-7; D gene unclear. CDR1 MGHRA and CDR2 YSYEKL come from the germline V gene. The CDR3 has 14 amino acids. CDR3 coding DNA: TGCTCCAGCAGCCAAGATCGAGGATTCTACGAGCAGTACTTC. Amino acid sequence: CSSSQDRGFYEQYF.

This clonotype was picked up many times. The chain employs TRBV7-9 and TRBJ2-5; TRBD1 aligns across 7 bases. V lost 7 bases to trimming and J lost 0 bases; unmatched junction nucleotides: 5. The CDR3 spans 14 residues. The germline gives CDR1 SEHNR, CDR2 FQNEAQ (reference sequence). This chain's CDR3 is CASTRDRHQETQYF. DNA for the CDR3: TGTGCCAGCACCCGGGACAGACACCAAGAGACCCAGTACTTC.

Concerning this clonotype: The junction shows a germline mismatch at one end, possibly a read error. This sequence joins TRBV13 and TRBJ2-1; 10 bases match TRBD2. Germline CDR1 is PRHDT and CDR2 is FYEKMQ (reference sequence). This CDR3 comprises 18 residues. The CDR3 DNA sequence: TGTGCCAGCAGCTTAGGGGGACTAGCGCTAAATTCCTACAATGGGCAGTTCTTC. This translates into CASSLGGLALNSYNGQFF. Based on the CDR3 plus reference TRBV13 and TRBJ2-1, the full variable domain is AAGVIQSPRHLIKEKRETATLKCYPIPRHDTVYWYQQGPGQDPQFLISFYEKMQSDKGSIPDRFSAQQFSDYHSELNMSSLELGDSALYFCASSLGGLALNSYNGQFFGPGTRLTVL.

This clonotype was detected many times. The J gene is TRBJ2-5, the V gene TRBV6-2 or TRBV6-3; maybe TRBD1 (5 bases). The CDR3 is made up of 13 amino acids. Trimming stripped 4 bases from V and 3 bases from J, with 9 bases between. The germline gives CDR1 MNHEY, CDR2 SVGEGT. The CDR3 spells CASSFLREETQYF. Written as DNA, the CDR3 is TGTGCCAGCAGTTTCCTCAGGGAAGAGACCCAGTACTTC.

This clonotype appeared many times. The V gene is TRBV5-4, the J gene TRBJ2-7; the D is unclear. The germline V gene has CDR1 SGHNT and CDR2 YYREEE (reference sequence). The length of the CDR3 is 12 residues. The V and J ends lost 2 bases and 5 bases respectively, with 8 bases between them. DNA for the CDR3: TGTGCCAGCAGCTTAGATAGGAACGAGCAGTACTTC. This encodes CASSLDRNEQYF.

This clonotype has just a few counts. The chain joins TRBV9 to TRBJ2-7, with 9 bases that match TRBD1. V lost 4 bases and J lost 5; bases outside the gene matches: 10. Germline V lookup: CDR1 SGDLS, CDR2 YYNGEE. The CDR3 runs to 15 residues. In DNA, the CDR3 is TGTGCCAGCAGCATAACAGGGGGCTGGCTCGACGAGCAGTACTTC. Its translation is CASSITGGWLDEQYF.

The sample holds many counts of this clonotype. The J gene is TRBJ2-2, the V gene TRBV20-1; 12 bases line up with TRBD2. V lost 0 bases, J lost 5 bases, and 13 bases stayed unmatched. CDR3 length: 19 residues. From germline, CDR1 is DFQATT and CDR2 SNEGSKA (reference sequence). CDR3: CSARDLRLAGVGSTGELFF. CDR3 sequence (DNA): TGCAGTGCTAGAGATCTCCGACTAGCGGGAGTAGGGAGTACCGGGGAGCTGTTTTTT.

This clonotype is a singleton in its sample. A read error may produce the germline difference seen at one junction end. The chain uses TRBV2 and TRBJ2-3; possibly TRBD2 for D (5 bases). The CDR3 runs to 17 residues. In germline, CDR1 is SNHLY, CDR2 FYNNEI. CDR3 sequence: CASSARLGISSTHTQYF. The DNA for the CDR3 is TGTGCCAGCAGTGCCCGACTGGGGATATCTAGCACACATACGCAGTATTTT.

This clonotype was detected ten times or more. V gene TRBV6-2 or TRBV6-3 combines with J gene TRBJ2-5; TRBD2 is a possible D gene (5 bases). Germline V CDR1 and CDR2: MNHEY, SVGEGT. V shed 5 bases and J shed 6 bases, with 16 bases lying between them. There are 14 residues in the CDR3. CDR3 protein: CASSAVGLEKTQYF. The DNA for the CDR3 is TGTGCCAGCAGTGCAGTTGGACTGGAAAAGACCCAGTACTTC.

This clonotype was detected many times. This rearrangement joins TRBV11-2 to TRBJ2-7; 7 bases are a match to TRBD1. Germline V gene lookup returns CDR1 SGHAT and CDR2 FQNNGV. The CDR3 has 15 residues. With V trimmed by 5 bases and J by 3 bases, 10 bases remained unmatched. Here the CDR3 reads CASSATEGQHYEQYF. CDR3 sequence (DNA): TGTGCCAGCAGCGCCACCGAGGGACAGCACTACGAGCAGTACTTC.

With regard to this clonotype: This may arise from a read error, as a much more abundant clone is one base away. The rearrangement uses TRBV7-2 and TRBJ2-2; D remains ambiguous. The length of the CDR3 is 14 residues. CDR1 is SGHTA, CDR2 FQGNSA, per germline. The CDR3 spells CASSPRYNNGELFF. CDR3 nucleotide sequence: TGTGCCAGCAGCCCGCGGTACAACAACGGGGAGCTGTTTTTT.

This clonotype was detected many times. The rearrangement links TRBV7-9 to TRBJ2-7; 8 nucleotides align to TRBD1. V was pared by 5 bases and J by 3 bases, with 6 bases of the junction left unmatched. The CDR3 sequence is 14 residues long. Germline loops: CDR1 SEHNR, CDR2 FQNEAQ (reference sequence). The CDR3 region is CASSAGTGNYEQYF. The CDR3 DNA follows: TGTGCCAGCAGCGCCGGGACAGGTAACTACGAGCAGTACTTC.

V usage is TRBV20-1 and J usage is TRBJ2-7; 10 bases are a match to TRBD1. With V trimmed by 0 bases and J by 6 bases, 5 bases remained unmatched. CDR1 is DFQATT, CDR2 SNEGSKA, per germline (reference sequence). The CDR3 extends over 14 amino acids. This chain's CDR3 is CSARDKGQGPEQYF. CDR3 DNA: TGCAGTGCTAGAGATAAGGGACAGGGGCCCGAGCAGTACTTC.